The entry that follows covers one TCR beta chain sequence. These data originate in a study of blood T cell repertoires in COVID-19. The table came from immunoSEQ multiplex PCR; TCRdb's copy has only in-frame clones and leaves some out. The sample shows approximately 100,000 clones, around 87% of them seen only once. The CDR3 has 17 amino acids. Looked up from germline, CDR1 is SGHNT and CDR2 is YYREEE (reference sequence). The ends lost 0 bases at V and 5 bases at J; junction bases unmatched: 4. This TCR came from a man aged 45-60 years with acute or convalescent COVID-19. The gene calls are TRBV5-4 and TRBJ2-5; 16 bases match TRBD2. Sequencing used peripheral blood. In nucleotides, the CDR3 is TGTGCCAGCAGCTTGGGAGGGACTAGCGGGAGGGGGGAGACCCAGTACTTC. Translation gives CASSLGGTSGRGETQYF.